The TCR beta chain described here comes from a study of T cell responses to AZD1222 COVID-19 vaccine. The CDR3 loop spans 13 amino acids. Trimming stripped 5 bases from V and 3 bases from J, with 9 bases between. In germline, CDR1 is SGDLS, CDR2 YYNGEE. Notes on this clone: What it recognizes is unknown.

Study results and caveats: Recipients of AZD1222 seropositive at baseline numbered only 5 or 6. Repertoires were collected only later (after the peak T cell response had occurred). Most donors were white British and more were female, and clonal diversity was possibly underestimated.

Profiling relied on immunoSEQ multiplex PCR, and the TCRdb table lists in-frame clones only, not all of them. Of some 180,000 clones listed, more than 85% are singletons. The chain is built from TRBV9 and TRBJ2-1, with a weak D call TRBD2 (5 bases). This TCR was recovered from an adult who received the AZD1222 COVID-19 vaccine. Sample: peripheral blood, taken 28 days after the second AZD1222 dose. In DNA, the CDR3 is TGTGCCAGCAGTCACAGCGGCTACAATGAGCAGTTCTTC. Its translation is CASSHSGYNEQFF. The full variable domain, its missing parts supplied by reference TRBV9 and TRBJ2-1, is DSGVTQTPKHLITATGQRVTLRCSPRSGDLSVYWYQQSLDQGLQFLIQYYNGEERAKGNILERFSAQQFPDLHSELNLSSLELGDSALYFCASSHSGYNEQFFGPGTRLTVL.